This TCR beta chain was profiled in a study of technical replicates of blood from several donors. TCRdb keeps only in-frame clones here, not all; method: immunoSEQ multiplex PCR. The data show about 79,000 clones, about 90% seen once. Trimming took 6 bases from V and 6 from J; bases not matched to a gene: 8. This CDR3 comprises 14 residues. CDR1 is MDHEN, CDR2 SYDVKM, per germline. Sequencing input: T cells isolated from PBMCs. The V gene is TRBV28, the J gene TRBJ1-2; 9 positions agree with TRBD1. The receptor's source is a human donor in good health. Some clones in this sample may be carry-over from other donors' samples. Here the CDR3 DNA reads TGTGCCAGCAGAATTCCGGGACAGGGTAATGGCTACACCTTC. Translated, it gives CASRIPGQGNGYTF.